The entry below gives a single T cell receptor (beta chain) sequence along with its context. The antigen remains undetermined. The sample comes from a study of follicular helper T cells after annual influenza vaccination. Notes on the study in general: Recurrent ICOS+CD38+ cTfh clonotypes included tetramer and AIM influenza-specific ones.

As for time point: 2015-2016 season, pre-vaccination. TCRdb keeps only in-frame clones here, not all; method: immunoSEQ multiplex PCR. There are 9,400 or so clones in the sample; nearly 85% occur only once, and about 1.5% lies in the top ten. The CDR3 is 15 amino acids. Trimming left V 3 bases short and J 4 bases short, with 15 bases between. CDR1 and CDR2 from the germline V gene are LNHDA and SQIVND (reference sequence). This rearrangement joins TRBV19 to TRBJ2-5, with D possibly TRBD1 on 5 matching bases. Here the sequenced sample was CXCR5+ CD38- circulating T follicular helper cells from blood, taken on the day of influenza vaccination. Subset meaning: circulating Tfh, non-naive CD4+CXCR5+PD-1+ (ICOS+CD38+ or ICOS-CD38-). The receptor's source is an adult who received the influenza vaccine. CDR3: CASSIRRERGETQYF. The DNA of the CDR3 is TGTGCCAGTAGTATCCGAAGGGAAAGGGGAGAGACCCAGTACTTC. Full variable domain (outside the CDR3, taken from reference TRBV19 and TRBJ2-5): DGGITQSPKYLFRKEGQNVTLSCEQNLNHDAMYWYRQDPGQGLRLIYYSQIVNDFQKGDIAEGYSVSREKKESFPLTVTSAQKNPTAFYLCASSIRRERGETQYFGPGTRLLVL.